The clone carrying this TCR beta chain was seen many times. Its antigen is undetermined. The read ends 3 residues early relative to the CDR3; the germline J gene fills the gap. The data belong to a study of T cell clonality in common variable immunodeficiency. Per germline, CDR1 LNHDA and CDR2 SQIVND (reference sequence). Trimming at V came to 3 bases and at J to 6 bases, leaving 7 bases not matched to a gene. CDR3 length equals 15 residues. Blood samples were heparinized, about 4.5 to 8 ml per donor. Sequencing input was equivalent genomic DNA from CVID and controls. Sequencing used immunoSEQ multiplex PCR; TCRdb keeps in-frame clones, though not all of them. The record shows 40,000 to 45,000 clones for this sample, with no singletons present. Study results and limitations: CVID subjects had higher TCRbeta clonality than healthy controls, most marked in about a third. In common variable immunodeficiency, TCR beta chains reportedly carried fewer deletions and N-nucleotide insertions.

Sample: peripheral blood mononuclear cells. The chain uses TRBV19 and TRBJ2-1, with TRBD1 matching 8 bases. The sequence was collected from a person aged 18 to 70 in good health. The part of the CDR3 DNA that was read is TGTGCCAGTAGTATTGGTGGACAGGGCCTCAATGAG. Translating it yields CASSIGGQGLNE. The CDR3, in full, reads CASSIGGQGLNEQFF.